Shown below are 24 T cell receptor beta chains from a single sample sequenced in a study of blood T cells in healthy people across ages. Primers used in a second PCR of roughly 6 to 11 cycles were a sample-barcoded 5' primer and a J-beta primer mix. A single record per CDR3 protein comes from TCRdb applying MiXCR to the 5' RACE reads. The sample includes around 790,000 distinct CDR3 sequences, under 55% of them seen just once. Sequenced input: blood. All receptors come from a man aged 55-75 years in good health.

The chain has TRBV7-9 and TRBJ1-6; D is unresolved. The CDR3 is 16 amino acids. Between the trimmed V and J ends, which lost 5 bases and 0 bases, there was a span of 11 bases. Germline CDR1 SEHNR, CDR2 FQNEAQ (reference sequence). The CDR3 region has the DNA TGTGCCAGCAGCCGAACGGAGAACTCCTATAATTCACCCCTCCACTTT. Translation gives CASSRTENSYNSPLHF.

A single count supports this clonotype. This sequence joins TRBV4-1 and TRBJ2-1, with TRBD1 identical over 9 bases. After removal of 1 base from V and 10 bases from J, the junction contained 17 bases not matched to a gene. The CDR3 length is 18 residues. The germline V gene encodes CDR1 MGHRA and CDR2 YSYEKL. This chain's CDR3 is CASSQARTGTGRSGEQFF. The CDR3 DNA follows: TGCGCCAGCAGCCAAGCTCGGACCGGGACAGGGAGGTCGGGGGAGCAGTTCTTC.

The chain has TRBV4-3 and TRBJ2-7; 7 bases match TRBD2. The germline V gene has CDR1 LGHNA and CDR2 YSLEER. The CDR3 runs 16 residues. V trimming: 5 bases; J trimming: 2 bases; junction bases outside the gene matches: 12. CDR3 region: CASSGGERPQAYEQYF. CDR3 nucleotide sequence: TGCGCCAGCAGCGGGGGGGAGAGGCCCCAGGCCTACGAGCAGTACTTC.

The CDR3 DNA is TGTGCCAGCACCCTAGGTCCGCACACAGATACGCAGTATTTT. Translated: CASTLGPHTDTQYF. This chain links TRBV2 with TRBJ2-3; D unclear. CDR3 length equals 14 residues. Germline V lookup: CDR1 SNHLY, CDR2 FYNNEI. The ends were cut back, 7 bases at V and 2 bases at J, with 13 bases in the middle. The full variable domain, rest sourced from reference TRBV2 and TRBJ2-3, is EPEVTQTPSHQVTQMGQEVILRCVPISNHLYFYWYRQILGQKVEFLVSFYNNEISEKSEIFDDQFSVERPDGSNFTLKIRSTKLEDSAMYFCASTLGPHTDTQYFGPGTRLTVL.

This chain joins TRBV29-1 and TRBJ2-5; D is unclear. The CDR3 has 11 residues. Germline CDR1 SQVTM, CDR2 ANQGSEA. V was cut by 0 bases and J by 11 bases, with 10 bases left in between. CDR3 in amino acids: CSVEEGIEQYF. CDR3 nucleotides: TGCAGCGTTGAAGAAGGGATTGAGCAGTACTTC.

The J gene is TRBJ2-1, the V gene TRBV7-2; D is uncertain. Between the trimmed V and J ends, which lost 2 bases and 5 bases, there was a span of 10 bases. The CDR3 length is 14 residues. Germline CDR1 reads SGHTA; CDR2 reads FQGNSA. The CDR3 here is CASSLRRADNEQFF. As DNA, the CDR3 is TGTGCCAGCAGCTTACGTAGAGCTGACAATGAGCAGTTCTTC.

J is TRBJ2-2 and V is TRBV20-1; D tentatively reads TRBD1 or TRBD2 (5 bases each). The CDR3 loop spans 15 amino acids. Germline CDR1 reads DFQATT; CDR2 reads SNEGSKA (reference sequence). The V and J ends lost 0 bases and 6 bases respectively, with 14 bases between them. The CDR3 sequence is CSARDGQGDPGELFF. For the CDR3, the DNA is TGCAGTGCTAGAGACGGCCAGGGAGACCCCGGGGAGCTGTTTTTT.

This sequence joins TRBV6-6 and TRBJ2-1; the match to TRBD1 covers 7 bases. The V gene's germline CDR1 is MNHNY and CDR2 SVGAGI (reference sequence). The trim removed 8 bases at V and 0 bases at J, leaving 10 bases unmatched. CDR3 length: 16 residues. The DNA for the CDR3 is TGTGCCAGCGGCCCGAGACAGGGAAGCTCCTACAATGAGCAGTTCTTC. Translated, it gives CASGPRQGSSYNEQFF.

A note on this clonotype: One end of the junction varies from germline; a read error may be responsible. The chain employs TRBV28 and TRBJ1-2; D is unclear. Germline V gene data show CDR1 as MDHEN and CDR2 as SYDVKM. The CDR3 length is 15 residues. For the CDR3, the DNA is TGTGCCGGCAGTCGAACACTCAATCTGAACGCTGGCTACACCTTC. It specifies CAGSRTLNLNAGYTF.

The V call is TRBV6-2 or TRBV6-3, the J call TRBJ2-3; TRBD1 matches 10 bases. V shed 5 bases and J 4 bases; nucleotides not matched to a gene: 6. Germline assignment: CDR1 MNHEY and CDR2 SVGEGT. This CDR3 region has 15 residues. As DNA, the CDR3 is TGTGCCAGCAGTACGACAGGGGGCCCCCCAGATACGCAGTATTTT. It specifies CASSTTGGPPDTQYF.

V and J are TRBV7-4 and TRBJ2-2; TRBD2 might be the D (5 bases). The CDR3 consists of 16 residues. Trimming left V 5 bases short and J 6 bases short, with 19 bases between. The germline V gene has CDR1 SGHVT and CDR2 SQSDAQ. The CDR3 is CASSALGRAFAGELFF. In DNA form, the CDR3 reads TGTGCCAGCAGCGCCCTCGGGCGGGCGTTCGCCGGGGAGCTGTTTTTT.

The chain recombines TRBV9 with TRBJ2-4; 12 positions agree with TRBD2. Matching the DNA end better, TRBJ2-7 makes the J call doubtful. The length of the CDR3 is 15 residues. The germline V gene has CDR1 SGDLS and CDR2 YYNGEE. CDR3 nucleotides: TGTGCCAGCAGCGCCCTAGCGGGGGGGCTGAACGAGCAGTACTTC. This codes for CASSALAGGLNEQYF.

The chain uses TRBV29-1 and TRBJ1-2, with 10 bases identical to TRBD1. Trimming at V came to 4 bases and at J to 7 bases, leaving 3 bases not matched to a gene. CDR1 is SQVTM and CDR2 is ANQGSEA in the germline V gene. This CDR3 is built from 12 residues. The DNA for the CDR3 is TGCAGCGTTGGGACAGGGGGTACTGGCTACACCTTC. The encoded protein is CSVGTGGTGYTF.

CDR3 amino acids: CASRGGGRGAYNEQFF. The DNA of the CDR3 is TGTGCCAGCAGAGGGGGGGGCCGAGGGGCTTACAATGAGCAGTTCTTC. The chain joins TRBV6-6 to TRBJ2-1, with D maybe TRBD2 (7 bases). The CDR3 runs 16 residues. Germline lookup yields CDR1 MNHNY and CDR2 SVGAGI (reference sequence). V was cut by 6 bases and J by 4 bases, with 19 bases left in between.

The chain uses TRBV5-6 and TRBJ1-2; D possibly corresponds to TRBD1 (6 bases). This CDR3 is 13 amino acids long. V shed 4 bases and J shed 8 bases, with 15 bases lying between them. Germline lookup yields CDR1 SGHDT and CDR2 YYEEEE. CDR3 in DNA: TGTGCCAGCAGCGTGGATCGGGGGCACGGCTACACCTTC. Translation gives CASSVDRGHGYTF.

V gene TRBV20-1 combines with J gene TRBJ1-1; D perhaps matches TRBD1 (6 bases). Germline V gives CDR1 DFQATT, CDR2 SNEGSKA (reference sequence). V lost 4 bases and J lost 6, with 15 bases in between. CDR3 size: 13 residues. The CDR3 spells CSAIKNRDSEAFF. The CDR3 DNA reads TGCAGTGCTATAAAGAACAGGGATTCTGAAGCTTTCTTT.

This clonotype was found many times. The genes are TRBV20-1 and TRBJ1-2, with 7 nucleotides matching TRBD1. Germline CDR1 DFQATT, CDR2 SNEGSKA (reference sequence). V trimming: 4 bases; J trimming: 1 base; junction bases outside the gene matches: 6. The CDR3 loop spans 14 amino acids. The chain's CDR3 is CSANTGVLNYGYTF. The CDR3 DNA is TGCAGTGCTAATACAGGGGTCCTTAACTATGGCTACACCTTC.

This clonotype was seen more than once but under ten times. The CDR3 spells CATSRDWRGNQPQHF. Here the CDR3 DNA reads TGTGCCACCAGCAGAGATTGGCGGGGAAATCAGCCCCAGCATTTT. V usage is TRBV15 and J usage is TRBJ1-5; D unresolved. Germline lookup yields CDR1 LNHNV and CDR2 YYDKDF (reference sequence). Trimming cost V 0 bases and J 4 bases, with 10 bases left between them. The CDR3 is made up of 15 amino acids.

This clonotype has more than one count but fewer than ten. The chain combines TRBV7-2 with TRBJ2-3, with 8 bases identical to TRBD1. V lost 5 bases, J lost 2 bases, and 9 bases stayed unmatched. The CDR3 has 16 amino acids. Germline V lookup: CDR1 SGHTA, CDR2 FQGNSA. The CDR3 sequence: CASSTRTGSLTDTQYF. The CDR3 bases are TGTGCCAGCAGCACGCGGACAGGGTCCCTCACAGATACGCAGTATTTT. The full variable domain, rest sourced from reference TRBV7-2 and TRBJ2-3, is GAGVSQSPSNKVTEKGKDVELRCDPISGHTALYWYRQSLGQGLEFLIYFQGNSAPDKSGLPSDRFSAERTGGSVSTLTIQRTQQEDSAVYLCASSTRTGSLTDTQYFGPGTRLTVL.

The genes are TRBV12-3 or TRBV12-4 and TRBJ1-5; D possibly corresponds to TRBD1 (5 bases). Between the trimmed V and J ends, which lost 5 bases and 2 bases, there was a span of 10 bases. The CDR3 length is 14 residues. CDR3: CASSRRDGNQPQHF. The CDR3 bases are TGTGCCAGCAGTCGCCGGGACGGCAATCAGCCCCAGCATTTT.

The chain couples TRBV6-2 or TRBV6-3 to TRBJ2-5; 8 nucleotides match TRBD2. Trimming removed 5 bases from V and 7 bases from J; junction bases left unmatched: 9. The length of the CDR3 is 14 residues. Germline V gene lookup returns CDR1 MNHEY and CDR2 SVGEGT. The CDR3: CASSPGGLRATQYF. The CDR3 coding sequence is TGTGCCAGCAGTCCGGGGGGGTTAAGGGCGACCCAGTACTTC.

This chain connects TRBV3-1 to TRBJ1-6; D might be TRBD1 (5 bases). CDR1 is LGHDT, CDR2 YNNKEL, per germline (reference sequence). V shed 5 bases and J shed 5 bases, with 16 bases lying between them. The CDR3 consists of 16 residues. The CDR3 loop is CASSNPGGGNNSPLHF. The CDR3 DNA reads TGTGCCAGCAGCAACCCCGGCGGGGGGAATAATTCACCCCTCCACTTT.

Only a few counts were recorded for this clonotype. The chain combines TRBV24-1 with TRBJ2-7; weak D call: TRBD1 (5 bases). Germline V gene lookup returns CDR1 KGHDR and CDR2 SFDVKD. Deletions cut 3 bases from V and 7 bases from J, with 12 bases between. This CDR3 has 13 amino acids. CDR3 protein: CATSDGGRVEQYF. The DNA for the CDR3 is TGTGCCACCAGTGATGGTGGCAGGGTGGAGCAGTACTTC.

The V gene is TRBV7-8, the J gene TRBJ2-4, with unresolved D. The J call may be incorrect, as the DNA end agrees better with TRBJ2-7. The CDR3 extends over 16 amino acids. CDR1 and CDR2 (germline): SGHVS, FQNEAQ. CDR3: CASTLTAGIYSYEQYF. The CDR3 nucleotides are TGTGCCAGCACCCTTACCGCCGGAATCTACTCCTACGAGCAGTACTTC.